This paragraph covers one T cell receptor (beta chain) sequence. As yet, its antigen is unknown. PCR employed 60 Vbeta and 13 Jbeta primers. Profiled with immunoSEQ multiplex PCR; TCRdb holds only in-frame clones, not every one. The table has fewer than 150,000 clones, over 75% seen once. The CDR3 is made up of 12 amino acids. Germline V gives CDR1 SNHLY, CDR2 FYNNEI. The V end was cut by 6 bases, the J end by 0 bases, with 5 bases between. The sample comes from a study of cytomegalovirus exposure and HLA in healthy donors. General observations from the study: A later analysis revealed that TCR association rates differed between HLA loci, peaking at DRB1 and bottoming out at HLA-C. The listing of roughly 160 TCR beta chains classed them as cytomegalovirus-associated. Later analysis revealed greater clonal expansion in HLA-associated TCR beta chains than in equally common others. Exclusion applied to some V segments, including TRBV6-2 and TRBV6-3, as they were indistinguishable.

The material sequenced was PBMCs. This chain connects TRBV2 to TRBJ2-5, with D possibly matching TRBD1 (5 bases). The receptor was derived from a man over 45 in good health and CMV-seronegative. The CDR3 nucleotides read TGTGCCAGCAGGACAGACCAAGAGACCCAGTACTTC. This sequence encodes CASRTDQETQYF.